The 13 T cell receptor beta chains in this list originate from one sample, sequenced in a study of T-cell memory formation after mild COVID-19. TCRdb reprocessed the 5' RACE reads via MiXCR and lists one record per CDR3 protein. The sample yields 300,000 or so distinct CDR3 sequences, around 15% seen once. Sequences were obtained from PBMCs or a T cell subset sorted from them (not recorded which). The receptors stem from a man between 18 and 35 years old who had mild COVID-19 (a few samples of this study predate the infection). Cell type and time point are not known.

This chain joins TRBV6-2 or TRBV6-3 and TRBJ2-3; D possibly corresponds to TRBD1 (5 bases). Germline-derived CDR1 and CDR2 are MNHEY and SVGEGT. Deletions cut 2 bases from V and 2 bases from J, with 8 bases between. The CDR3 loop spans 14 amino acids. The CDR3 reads CASSYAGNTDTQYF. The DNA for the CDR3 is TGTGCCAGCAGTTACGCAGGGAACACAGATACGCAGTATTTT.

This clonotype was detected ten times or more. CDR3 protein: CASSQLFQNFRDSLLNTEAFF. CDR3 coding DNA: TGCGCCAGCAGCCAGCTATTCCAGAATTTCCGGGACAGCCTTCTGAACACTGAAGCTTTCTTT. The rearrangement links TRBV4-1 to TRBJ1-1; the match to TRBD1 covers 7 bases. CDR3 size: 21 residues. V trimming: 3 bases; J trimming: 0 bases; junction bases outside the gene matches: 22. CDR1 is MGHRA and CDR2 is YSYEKL in the germline V gene.

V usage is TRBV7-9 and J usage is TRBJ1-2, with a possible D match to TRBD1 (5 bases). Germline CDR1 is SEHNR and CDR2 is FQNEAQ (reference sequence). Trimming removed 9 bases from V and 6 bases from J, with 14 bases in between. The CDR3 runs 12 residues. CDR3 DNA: TGTGCCAGTAACGCCGGGACGGATGGCTACACCTTC. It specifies CASNAGTDGYTF. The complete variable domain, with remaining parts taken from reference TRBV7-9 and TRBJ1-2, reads DTGVSQNPRHKITKRGQNVTFRCDPISEHNRLYWYRQTLGQGPEFLTYFQNEAQLEKSRLLSDRFSAERPKGSFSTLEIQRTEQGDSAMYLCASNAGTDGYTFGSGTRLTVV.

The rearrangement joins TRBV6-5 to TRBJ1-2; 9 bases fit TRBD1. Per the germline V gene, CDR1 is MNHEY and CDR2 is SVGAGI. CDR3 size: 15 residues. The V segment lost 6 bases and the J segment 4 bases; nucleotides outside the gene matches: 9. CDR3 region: CASSPGTGIAYGYTF. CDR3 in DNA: TGTGCCAGCAGCCCGGGGACAGGGATTGCCTATGGCTACACCTTC.

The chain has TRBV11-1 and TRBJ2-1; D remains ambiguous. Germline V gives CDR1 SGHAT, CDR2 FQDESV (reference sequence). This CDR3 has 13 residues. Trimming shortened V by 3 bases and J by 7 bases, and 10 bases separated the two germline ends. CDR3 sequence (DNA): TGTGCCAGCAGCTTCGGTGCTAGGAATGAGCAGTTCTTC. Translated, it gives CASSFGARNEQFF.

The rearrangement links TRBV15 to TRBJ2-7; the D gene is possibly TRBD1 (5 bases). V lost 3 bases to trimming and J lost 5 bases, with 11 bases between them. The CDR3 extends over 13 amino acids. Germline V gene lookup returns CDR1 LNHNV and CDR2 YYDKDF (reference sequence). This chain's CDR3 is CATSRQGSHEQYF. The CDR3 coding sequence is TGTGCCACCAGCAGGCAGGGTAGTCACGAGCAGTACTTC.

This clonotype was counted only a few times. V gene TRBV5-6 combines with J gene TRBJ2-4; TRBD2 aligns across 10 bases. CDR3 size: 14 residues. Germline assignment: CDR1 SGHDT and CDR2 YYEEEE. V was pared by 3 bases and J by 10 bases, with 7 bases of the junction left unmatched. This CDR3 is CASSSLLAGTIQYF. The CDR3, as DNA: TGTGCCAGCAGCTCCTTACTAGCGGGGACTATTCAGTACTTC.

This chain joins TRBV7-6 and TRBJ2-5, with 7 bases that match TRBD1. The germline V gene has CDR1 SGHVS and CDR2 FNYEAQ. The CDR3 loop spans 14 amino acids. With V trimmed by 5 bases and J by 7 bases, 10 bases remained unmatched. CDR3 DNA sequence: TGTGCCAGCAGCCCGTATCAGGGGGAAGGGACCCAGTACTTC. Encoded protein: CASSPYQGEGTQYF.

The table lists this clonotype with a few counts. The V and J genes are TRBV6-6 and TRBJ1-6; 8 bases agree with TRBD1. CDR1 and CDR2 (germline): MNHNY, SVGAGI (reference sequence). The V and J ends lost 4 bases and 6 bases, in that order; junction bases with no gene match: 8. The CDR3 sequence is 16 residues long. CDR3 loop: CASSSQQGGGNSPLHF. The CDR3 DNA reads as TGTGCCAGCAGTTCGCAACAGGGGGGAGGTAATTCACCCCTCCACTTT.

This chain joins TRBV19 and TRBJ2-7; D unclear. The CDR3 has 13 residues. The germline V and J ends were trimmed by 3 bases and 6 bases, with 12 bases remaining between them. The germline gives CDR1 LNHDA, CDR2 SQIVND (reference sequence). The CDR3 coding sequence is TGTGCCAGTAGTATTTCACTCTTCGGCGAGCAGTACGTC. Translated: CASSISLFGEQYV.

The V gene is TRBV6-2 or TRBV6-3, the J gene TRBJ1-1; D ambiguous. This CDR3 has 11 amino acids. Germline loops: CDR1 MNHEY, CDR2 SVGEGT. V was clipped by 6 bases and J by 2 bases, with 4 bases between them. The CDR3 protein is CASRKNTEAFF. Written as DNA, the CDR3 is TGTGCCAGCAGAAAAAACACTGAAGCTTTCTTT.

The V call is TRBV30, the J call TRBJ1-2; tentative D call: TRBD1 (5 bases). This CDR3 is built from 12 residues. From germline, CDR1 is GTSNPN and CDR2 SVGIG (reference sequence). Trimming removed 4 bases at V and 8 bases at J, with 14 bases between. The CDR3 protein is CAWTPGGGGYTF. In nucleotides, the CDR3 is TGTGCCTGGACCCCCGGGGGAGGGGGCTACACCTTC.

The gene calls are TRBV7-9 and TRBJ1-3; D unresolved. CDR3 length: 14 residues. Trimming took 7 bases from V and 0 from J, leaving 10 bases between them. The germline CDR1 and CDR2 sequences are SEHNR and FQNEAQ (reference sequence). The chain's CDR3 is CASTGLGSGNTIYF. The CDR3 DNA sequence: TGTGCCAGCACAGGATTGGGCTCTGGAAACACCATATATTTT.